This TCR beta chain was obtained from a study of T cell repertoires in cytomegalovirus infection (dated by TCRdb to between 2018 and 2021). For the wider study: The HLA type of each donor mattered for the analysis, because public TCR beta signatures pointed to carriage of CMV infection along with the matching HLA type. Results and caveats for the whole study, not just this receptor: In both this cohort and an independent roughly 330-donor cohort, the cumulative frequency of public TCR beta family members distinguished carriers of CMV infection plus the relevant HLA type. The ex vivo response was dominated by HLA-C-restricted CMV-specific TCR beta clonotypes, and the single most frequent clonotype in two of eight donors was supplied by these HLA-C-restricted clonotypes.

V loses 1 base at its end and J loses 0 bases; junction bases beyond the gene matches: 9. Including cysteine and phenylalanine, the CDR3 has 18 amino acids. Just the 54-base CDR3 DNA is kept, in frame starting at base 1. Looking up the germline V gene yields CDR1 SNHLY and CDR2 FYNNEI. The table lists this clonotype with a few counts. Its cognate antigen has yet to be identified. Base qualities were left out, and no much larger clone turns up one base away. Sequencing was carried out with an Illumina HiSeq 1500. TCRdb ran its own pipeline on the public reads, namely fastp trimming at Q25 and MiXCR clone calling, and kept in-frame beta chains. All rows with the same CDR3 protein become a single entry with the most common DNA and genes. For this sample there are approximately 320,000 distinct CDR3 sequences; more than 8% appear just once. The top ten clonotypes cover around 4% of the sample.

The TCR sequence derives from a human donor in good health (CMV status not recorded). Some clones in this sample may be carry-over from other donors' samples. The sequencing input was PBMCs. Recombination connected TRBV2 to TRBJ2-3; TRBD1 fits 8 bases in the junction. The CDR3 has the sequence CASSEGARGRSSTDTQYF. The sequenced DNA is TGTGCCAGCAGTGAAGGTGCCAGGGGGCGTTCTAGCACAGATACGCAGTATTTT.